This TCR beta chain was sequenced for a study of cytomegalovirus exposure and HLA in healthy donors. Whole-study context: The approximately 120 million unique TCR beta sequences, from around 200 million T cells, were found by an earlier analysis. Study-wide findings and caveats: Equally common other TCR beta chains were less clonally expanded than HLA-associated ones, a later analysis found.

CDR3 length: 15 residues. V was pared by 6 bases and J by 0 bases, with 5 bases of the junction left unmatched. Germline loops: CDR1 LGHNA, CDR2 YNFKEQ. PCR amplification relied on 60 Vbeta primers (plus 13 Jbeta primers). Only in-frame clones appear in the TCRdb table, and some are missing; sequencing was by immunoSEQ multiplex PCR. The sample data list some 110,000 clones. About this clone itself: What it recognizes is unknown.

Sequenced material: PBMCs. This TCR came from a man aged 18 to 30 in good health and CMV-seronegative. The rearrangement uses TRBV4-2 and TRBJ2-1; 7 bases map to TRBD1. Written as DNA, the CDR3 is TGTGCCAGCAGAGCTGCAGGGGGCTCCTACAATGAGCAGTTCTTC. Its protein product is CASRAAGGSYNEQFF.